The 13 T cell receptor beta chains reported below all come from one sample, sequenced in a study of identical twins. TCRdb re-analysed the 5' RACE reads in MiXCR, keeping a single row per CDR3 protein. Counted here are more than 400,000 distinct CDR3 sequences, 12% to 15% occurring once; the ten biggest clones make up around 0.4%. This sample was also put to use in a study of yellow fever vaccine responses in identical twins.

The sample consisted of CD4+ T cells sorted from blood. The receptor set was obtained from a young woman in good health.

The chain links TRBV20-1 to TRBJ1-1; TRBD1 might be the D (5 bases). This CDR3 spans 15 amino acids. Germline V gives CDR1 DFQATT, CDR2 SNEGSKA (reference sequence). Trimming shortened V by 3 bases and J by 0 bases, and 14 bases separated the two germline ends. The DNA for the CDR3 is TGCAGTGCTAGCGATGCAGGGTCTATGAACACTGAAGCTTTCTTT. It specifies CSASDAGSMNTEAFF.

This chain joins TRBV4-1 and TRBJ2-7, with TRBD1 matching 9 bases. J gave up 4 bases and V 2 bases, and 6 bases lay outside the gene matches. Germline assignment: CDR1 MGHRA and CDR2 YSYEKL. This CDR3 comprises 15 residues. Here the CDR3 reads CASSQITGTGYEQYF. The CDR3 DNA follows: TGCGCCAGCAGCCAAATAACCGGGACAGGGTACGAGCAGTACTTC.

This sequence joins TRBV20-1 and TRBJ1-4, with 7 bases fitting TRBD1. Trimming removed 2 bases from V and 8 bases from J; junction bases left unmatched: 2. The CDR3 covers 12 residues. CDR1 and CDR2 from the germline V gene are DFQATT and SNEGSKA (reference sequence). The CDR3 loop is CSARRTGEKLFF. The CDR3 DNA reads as TGCAGTGCTAGAAGGACAGGCGAAAAACTGTTTTTT.

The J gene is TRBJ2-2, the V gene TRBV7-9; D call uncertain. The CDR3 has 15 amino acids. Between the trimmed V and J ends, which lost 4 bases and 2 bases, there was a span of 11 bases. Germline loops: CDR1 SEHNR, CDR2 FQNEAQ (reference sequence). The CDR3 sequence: CASSSRYRNTGELFF. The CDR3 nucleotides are TGTGCCAGCAGCTCCCGCTACCGAAACACCGGGGAGCTGTTTTTT.

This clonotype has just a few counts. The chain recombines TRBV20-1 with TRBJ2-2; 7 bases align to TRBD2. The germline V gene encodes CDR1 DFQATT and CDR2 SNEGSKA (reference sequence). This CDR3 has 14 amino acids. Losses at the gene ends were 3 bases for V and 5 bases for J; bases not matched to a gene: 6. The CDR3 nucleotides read TGCAGTGCTAGGAGCGGGGATAGGACCGGGGAGCTGTTTTTT. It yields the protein CSARSGDRTGELFF.

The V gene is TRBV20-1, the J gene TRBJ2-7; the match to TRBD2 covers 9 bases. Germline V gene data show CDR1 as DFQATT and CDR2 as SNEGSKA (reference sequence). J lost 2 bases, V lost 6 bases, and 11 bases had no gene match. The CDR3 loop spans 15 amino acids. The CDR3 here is CSAPREAGGPYEQYF. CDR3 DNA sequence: TGCAGTGCCCCAAGAGAGGCGGGAGGGCCCTACGAGCAGTACTTC.

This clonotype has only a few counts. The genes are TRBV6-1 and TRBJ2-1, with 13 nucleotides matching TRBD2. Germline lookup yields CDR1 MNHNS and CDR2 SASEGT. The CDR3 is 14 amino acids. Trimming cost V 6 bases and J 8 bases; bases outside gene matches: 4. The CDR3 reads CASRWTSGSYEQFF. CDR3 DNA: TGTGCCAGCAGGTGGACTAGCGGGAGCTATGAGCAGTTCTTC.

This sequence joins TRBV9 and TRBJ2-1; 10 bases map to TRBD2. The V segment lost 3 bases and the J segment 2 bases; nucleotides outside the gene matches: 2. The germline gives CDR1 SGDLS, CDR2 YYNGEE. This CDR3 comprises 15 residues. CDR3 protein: CASSASGSPYNEQFF. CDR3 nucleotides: TGTGCCAGCAGCGCTAGCGGGAGCCCCTACAATGAGCAGTTCTTC.

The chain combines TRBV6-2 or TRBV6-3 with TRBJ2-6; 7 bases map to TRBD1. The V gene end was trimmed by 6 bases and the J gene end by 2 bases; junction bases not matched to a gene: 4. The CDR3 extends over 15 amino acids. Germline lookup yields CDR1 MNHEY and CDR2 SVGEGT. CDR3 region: CASRRTGAGANVLTF. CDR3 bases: TGTGCCAGCAGACGTACAGGGGCTGGGGCCAACGTCCTGACTTTC.

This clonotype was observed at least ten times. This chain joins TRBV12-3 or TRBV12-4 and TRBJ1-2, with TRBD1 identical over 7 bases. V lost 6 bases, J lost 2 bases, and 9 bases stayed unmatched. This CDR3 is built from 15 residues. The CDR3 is CASRKAGGMNYGYTF. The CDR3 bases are TGTGCCAGCAGGAAAGCAGGGGGTATGAACTATGGCTACACCTTC.

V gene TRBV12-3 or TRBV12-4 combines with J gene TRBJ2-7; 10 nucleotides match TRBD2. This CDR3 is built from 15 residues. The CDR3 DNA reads TGTGCCAGCAGTCTAGCTAGCGGGGGAATCCACGAGCAGTACGTC. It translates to CASSLASGGIHEQYV.

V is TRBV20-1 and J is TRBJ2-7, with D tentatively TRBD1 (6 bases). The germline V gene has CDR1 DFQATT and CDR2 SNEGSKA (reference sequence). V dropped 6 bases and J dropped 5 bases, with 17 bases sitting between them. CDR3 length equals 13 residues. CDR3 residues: CSAADGGFDEQYF. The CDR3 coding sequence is TGCAGTGCGGCAGATGGGGGCTTTGACGAGCAGTACTTC.

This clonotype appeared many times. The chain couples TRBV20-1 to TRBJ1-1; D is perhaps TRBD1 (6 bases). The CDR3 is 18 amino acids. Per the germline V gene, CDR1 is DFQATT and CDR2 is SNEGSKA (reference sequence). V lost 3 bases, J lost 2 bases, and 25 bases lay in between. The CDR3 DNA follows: TGCAGTGCTAGGCCAGGCAGGGGAATTTTAAGGAGTAACACTGAAGCTTTCTTT. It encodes CSARPGRGILRSNTEAFF.